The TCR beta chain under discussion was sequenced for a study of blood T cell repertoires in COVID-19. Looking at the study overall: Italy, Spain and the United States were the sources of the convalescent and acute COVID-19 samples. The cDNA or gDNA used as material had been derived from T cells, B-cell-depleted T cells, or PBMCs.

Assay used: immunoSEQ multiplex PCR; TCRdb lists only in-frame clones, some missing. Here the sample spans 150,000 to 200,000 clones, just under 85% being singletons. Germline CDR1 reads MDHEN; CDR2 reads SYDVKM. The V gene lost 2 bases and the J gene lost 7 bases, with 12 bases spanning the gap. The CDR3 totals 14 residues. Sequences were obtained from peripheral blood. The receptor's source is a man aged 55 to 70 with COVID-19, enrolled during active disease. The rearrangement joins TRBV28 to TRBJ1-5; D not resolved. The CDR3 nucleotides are TGTGCCAGCAGTTTAGTCGGGATTGAACAGCCCCAGCATTTT. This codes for CASSLVGIEQPQHF.